Listed here are 24 T cell receptor beta chains from one sample, sequenced in a study of patients and donors after allogeneic stem cell transplantation. TCRdb passed the RT-PCR reads through MiXCR, listing each CDR3 protein once. The repertoire holds about 960,000 distinct CDR3 sequences, with over 15% as singletons. The sequenced material came from blood, either unsorted or a sorted T cell fraction (not recorded which). The origin of the receptors is a human donor who was either an allogeneic HSCT recipient or a stem cell or donor lymphocyte infusion donor (not recorded which). It is not recorded whose cells these are; they may come from a transplant donor.

This chain links TRBV5-6 with TRBJ2-3; 8 positions agree with TRBD1. The CDR3 totals 16 residues. Germline CDR1 is SGHDT and CDR2 is YYEEEE. The V gene end was trimmed by 1 base and the J gene end by 6 bases; junction bases not matched to a gene: 10. CDR3 nucleotides: TGTGCCAGCAGCTTGTTCCGCAGGGGGCAAGCGGATACGCAGTATTTT. Amino acid sequence: CASSLFRRGQADTQYF.

This clonotype has just a few counts. This sequence joins TRBV12-3 or TRBV12-4 and TRBJ2-7; D might be TRBD1 (6 bases). This CDR3 is built from 15 residues. V lost 4 bases to trimming and J lost 0 bases, with 13 bases between them. CDR3 DNA: TGTGCCAGCAGTTCCAGGGACATCCTCTCCTACGAGCAGTACTTC. This sequence encodes CASSSRDILSYEQYF.

This clonotype occurred a few times. This chain joins TRBV12-3 or TRBV12-4 and TRBJ1-2; possible D gene TRBD1, 5 bases. The CDR3 loop spans 14 amino acids. The V gene lost 3 bases and the J gene lost 3 bases, with 11 bases spanning the gap. The CDR3 DNA reads as TGTGCCAGCAGTTTTGGGGGAATTGACTATGGCTACACCTTC. Translated, it gives CASSFGGIDYGYTF.

The chain couples TRBV3-1 to TRBJ2-1; D gene unclear. The CDR3 contains 16 residues. The V gene's germline CDR1 is LGHDT and CDR2 YNNKEL (reference sequence). The germline V and J ends were trimmed by 0 bases and 9 bases, with 18 bases remaining between them. The CDR3 is CASSQEGRTSGSEQFF. The CDR3 nucleotides read TGTGCCAGCAGCCAAGAGGGAAGGACCTCGGGTAGTGAGCAGTTCTTC.

This clonotype has more than one count but fewer than ten. The rearrangement links TRBV3-1 to TRBJ2-3; the match to TRBD2 covers 12 bases. This CDR3 has 14 amino acids. Germline V lookup: CDR1 LGHDT, CDR2 YNNKEL (reference sequence). V shed 2 bases, J shed 6 bases, and the junction held 0 bases outside the gene matches. The CDR3 nucleotides are TGTGCCAGCAGCCAAACTAGCGGGGGGGATACGCAGTATTTT. Translating gives CASSQTSGGDTQYF.

This clonotype showed up just a few times. The chain is built from TRBV5-1 and TRBJ2-7; D possibly matches TRBD1 or TRBD2 (5 bases each). V lost 4 bases and J 7 bases, leaving 18 bases between the germline ends. The V gene's germline CDR1 is SGHRS and CDR2 YFSETQ. The CDR3 has 14 amino acids. CDR3 residues: CASSLPWDPLEQYF. CDR3 DNA: TGCGCCAGCAGCCTACCCTGGGACCCTCTTGAGCAGTACTTC.

This sequence joins TRBV7-9 and TRBJ2-5; D is undetermined. V lost 5 bases, J lost 5 bases, and 21 bases lay in between. The CDR3 loop spans 16 amino acids. CDR1 is SEHNR and CDR2 is FQNEAQ in the germline V gene (reference sequence). Here the CDR3 reads CASSKPSGLAGETQYF. The CDR3 DNA reads TGTGCCAGCAGCAAACCTTCGGGTCTGGCTGGTGAGACCCAGTACTTC.

At least ten counts were recorded for this clonotype. The chain uses TRBV10-3 and TRBJ2-7; no clear D gene. Germline V lookup: CDR1 ENHRY, CDR2 SYGVKD. V was pared by 0 bases and J by 2 bases, with 8 bases between. The length of the CDR3 is 14 residues. The CDR3 nucleotides are TGTGCCATCAGTGAGTCCTTTGCTACCTACGAGCAGTACTTC. It codes for CAISESFATYEQYF.

The J gene is TRBJ2-7, the V gene TRBV4-3; 11 bases agree with TRBD2. V shed 4 bases and J 3 bases; nucleotides not matched to a gene: 11. CDR1 is LGHNA, CDR2 YSLEER, per germline. The CDR3 is 17 amino acids. The CDR3 bases are TGCGCCAGCAGCCGATCATACTCCGGGACTAGCGGCTACGAGCAGTACTTC. Translating it yields CASSRSYSGTSGYEQYF.

CDR3 sequence (DNA): TGCAGTGCTATAATCGGGAATGAGCAGTTCTTC. As protein: CSAIIGNEQFF. V usage is TRBV20-1 and J usage is TRBJ2-1, with unresolved D. The CDR3 totals 11 residues. With 4 bases removed from V and 7 bases from J, the gap between germline ends came to 8 bases. Germline values: CDR1 DFQATT, CDR2 SNEGSKA (reference sequence).

A single count supports this clonotype. The V call is TRBV4-3, the J call TRBJ2-1, with TRBD1 as a possible D gene (6 bases). V lost 1 base and J lost 8, with 15 bases in between. Germline CDR1 and CDR2: LGHNA and YSLEER. The CDR3 extends over 15 amino acids. The CDR3: CASSQVSRQGHEQFF. CDR3 in DNA: TGCGCCAGCAGCCAAGTCTCCCGCCAGGGGCATGAGCAGTTCTTC.

This clonotype was counted only a few times. V is TRBV3-1 and J is TRBJ2-1; perhaps TRBD2 as D (5 bases). There are 13 residues in the CDR3. CDR1 and CDR2 from the germline V gene are LGHDT and YNNKEL (reference sequence). Trimming cost V 1 base and J 8 bases, with 9 bases left between them. CDR3 nucleotides: TGTGCCAGCAGCCAAGTTTTGCGGGATGAGCAGTTCTTC. Translation gives CASSQVLRDEQFF.

This clonotype was detected only a few times. The gene calls are TRBV29-1 and TRBJ2-7, with 16 bases aligning to TRBD2. J gave up 0 bases and V 4 bases, and 18 bases lay outside the gene matches. Germline CDR1 is SQVTM and CDR2 is ANQGSEA. The CDR3 sequence is 21 residues long. In nucleotides, the CDR3 is TGCAGCGTTGGGGGCAGGAACCGACCGGGACTAGCGGGGGGGATCTCCTACGAGCAGTACTTC. Amino acid sequence: CSVGGRNRPGLAGGISYEQYF.

This clonotype turned up a few times. V is TRBV5-1 and J is TRBJ1-4; a weak D match, TRBD1 (5 bases). V was pared by 0 bases and J by 9 bases, with 18 bases between. The CDR3 spans 16 residues. CDR1 SGHRS and CDR2 YFSETQ come from the germline V gene. CDR3 residues: CASSLAVGEAVKKLFF. DNA for the CDR3: TGCGCCAGCAGCTTGGCCGTAGGGGAGGCGGTGAAAAAACTGTTTTTT.

The V gene is TRBV6-1, the J gene TRBJ2-1, with 7 nucleotides matching TRBD2. V trimming: 6 bases; J trimming: 7 bases; junction bases outside the gene matches: 15. The CDR3 is 16 residues long. The germline V gene encodes CDR1 MNHNS and CDR2 SASEGT. CDR3 sequence: CASRSEAGWEGNEQFF. The CDR3 bases are TGTGCCAGCAGATCTGAGGCTGGGTGGGAGGGAAATGAGCAGTTCTTC.

This clonotype has just a few counts. The chain links TRBV5-1 to TRBJ2-7, with 8 bases that match TRBD1. Germline CDR1 and CDR2: SGHRS and YFSETQ. The ends lost 2 bases at V and 5 bases at J; junction bases unmatched: 6. CDR3 length equals 14 residues. The CDR3 nucleotides read TGCGCCAGCAGCTTCTGGACAGGGCCCAACGAGCAGTACTTC. As protein: CASSFWTGPNEQYF.

V usage is TRBV7-2 and J usage is TRBJ1-2, with 7 nucleotides matching TRBD1. Germline CDR1 reads SGHTA; CDR2 reads FQGNSA. This CDR3 is 13 amino acids long. With 1 base clipped from V and 13 bases from J, the junction kept 9 bases outside the gene matches. The CDR3 DNA sequence: TGTGCCAGCAGCTTAGGCGTTACAGGGGCCTTCACCTTC. Translated: CASSLGVTGAFTF.

This clonotype was counted ten times or more. The rearrangement links TRBV12-3 or TRBV12-4 to TRBJ2-3; D is undetermined. The CDR3 extends over 14 amino acids. V was trimmed by 6 bases and J by 2 bases, leaving 12 bases between them. The CDR3 is CASSANGLTDTQYF. CDR3 DNA: TGTGCCAGCAGCGCAAACGGCCTCACAGATACGCAGTATTTT.

The chain recombines TRBV4-3 with TRBJ2-2; D is unclear. Trimming stripped 4 bases from V and 3 bases from J, with 15 bases between. CDR1 LGHNA and CDR2 YSLEER come from the germline V gene. CDR3 length equals 16 residues. In DNA form, the CDR3 reads TGCGCCAGCAGCCCCGGGCGGATCGCCCACACCGGGGAGCTGTTTTTT. This translates into CASSPGRIAHTGELFF.

In this sample, this clonotype turned up a few times. The chain employs TRBV4-2 and TRBJ2-7, with D perhaps matching TRBD2 (5 bases). The V gene's germline CDR1 is LGHNA and CDR2 YNFKEQ. This CDR3 spans 15 amino acids. Between the trimmed V and J ends, which lost 3 bases and 3 bases, there was a span of 15 bases. The CDR3 DNA sequence: TGTGCCAGCAGCCAGAATGAGGGCCCAAGCTACGAGCAGTACTTC. This encodes CASSQNEGPSYEQYF.

This clonotype has just a few counts. V and J are TRBV25-1 and TRBJ2-7; D is ambiguous. Germline lookup yields CDR1 MGHDK and CDR2 SYGVNS. The CDR3 is 13 residues long. V was shortened by 4 bases and J by 3 bases, with 10 bases between the two germline ends. The CDR3 here is CASSVLVGYEQYF. The CDR3 bases are TGTGCCAGCAGTGTTTTGGTTGGCTACGAGCAGTACTTC.

This clonotype was picked up a small number of times. The J gene is TRBJ2-3, the V gene TRBV11-2, with 9 nucleotides matching TRBD2. CDR3 length equals 15 residues. V lost 4 bases and J lost 7; bases outside the gene matches: 9. CDR1 is SGHAT and CDR2 is FQNNGV in the germline V gene. In DNA, the CDR3 is TGTGCCAGCAGCTCCCTAGCGGGACCTTGGAATACGCAGTATTTT. It specifies CASSSLAGPWNTQYF.

Only a few counts were recorded for this clonotype. The chain joins TRBV4-3 to TRBJ2-5; 7 nucleotides line up with TRBD2. The CDR3 runs to 15 residues. Trimming removed 0 bases from V and 5 bases from J; junction bases left unmatched: 6. Per the germline V gene, CDR1 is LGHNA and CDR2 is YSLEER. The CDR3 spells CASSQDLGLWETQYF. Written as DNA, the CDR3 is TGCGCCAGCAGCCAAGATCTGGGACTATGGGAGACCCAGTACTTC.

This clonotype was seen a few times. The gene calls are TRBV18 and TRBJ2-3; D call uncertain. The CDR3 covers 14 residues. Deletions cut 3 bases from V and 7 bases from J, with 14 bases between. The germline V gene has CDR1 KGHSH and CDR2 LQKENI. The CDR3 sequence: CASSPDAIRHTQYF. The CDR3 DNA reads as TGTGCCAGCTCACCCGACGCGATTCGACATACGCAGTATTTT.